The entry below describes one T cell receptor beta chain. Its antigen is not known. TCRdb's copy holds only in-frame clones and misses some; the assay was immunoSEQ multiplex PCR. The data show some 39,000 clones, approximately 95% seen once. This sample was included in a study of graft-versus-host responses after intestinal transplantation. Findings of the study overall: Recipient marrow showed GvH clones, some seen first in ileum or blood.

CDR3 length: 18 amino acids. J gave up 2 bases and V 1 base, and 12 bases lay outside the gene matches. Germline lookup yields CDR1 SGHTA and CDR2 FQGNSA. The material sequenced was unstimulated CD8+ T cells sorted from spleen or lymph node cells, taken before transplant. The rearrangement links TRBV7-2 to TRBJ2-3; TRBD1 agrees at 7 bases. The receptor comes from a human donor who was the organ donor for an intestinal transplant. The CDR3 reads CASSLEQPGQMITDTQYF. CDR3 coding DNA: TGTGCCAGCAGCTTAGAACAACCGGGACAGATGATCACAGATACGCAGTATTTT. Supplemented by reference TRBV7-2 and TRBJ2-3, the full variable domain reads GAGVSQSPSNKVTEKGKDVELRCDPISGHTALYWYRQSLGQGLEFLIYFQGNSAPDKSGLPSDRFSAERTGGSVSTLTIQRTQQEDSAVYLCASSLEQPGQMITDTQYFGPGTRLTVL.